The 3 T cell receptor beta chains in this list originate from one sample, sequenced in a study of identical twins. TCRdb reprocessed the 5' RACE reads with MiXCR, giving one entry per CDR3 protein. The sample lists approximately 260,000 distinct CDR3 sequences; over 12% were seen once. The specimen was memory (CD45RO+) T cells sorted from blood. All receptors come from a woman between 18 and 29 years old in good health.

The table lists this clonotype with many counts. This sequence joins TRBV25-1 and TRBJ2-7; D is uncertain. Trimming took 8 bases from V and 2 from J, leaving 13 bases between them. Germline V gene data show CDR1 as MGHDK and CDR2 as SYGVNS. The CDR3 is made up of 13 amino acids. The CDR3 DNA follows: TGTGCCAGCCACGGTCCTATTACCTACGAGCAGTACTTC. This sequence encodes CASHGPITYEQYF.

This clonotype was detected only a few times. The J gene is TRBJ1-4, the V gene TRBV3-1; the match to TRBD1 covers 9 bases. This CDR3 has 14 amino acids. Germline CDR1 is LGHDT and CDR2 is YNNKEL (reference sequence). After removal of 3 bases from V and 10 bases from J, the junction contained 6 bases not matched to a gene. The CDR3 nucleotides read TGTGCCAGCAGCCACCGACAGGGGGACGGAAAACTGTTTTTT. Amino acid sequence: CASSHRQGDGKLFF.

This clonotype was seen only a few times. The gene calls are TRBV20-1 and TRBJ2-1, with a tentative D call TRBD1 (6 bases). V lost 1 base and J 6 bases, leaving 16 bases between the germline ends. The CDR3 extends over 15 amino acids. Germline V gene data show CDR1 as DFQATT and CDR2 as SNEGSKA (reference sequence). CDR3 sequence (DNA): TGCAGTGCTAGAGTGCAGGGGCCACCGGCCAATGAGCAGTTCTTC. This translates into CSARVQGPPANEQFF.